This passage covers 22 T cell receptor beta chains from one sample sequenced in a study of shared T cell receptors in the human thymus. This table comes from immunoSEQ multiplex PCR, and its TCRdb copy is limited to in-frame clones, with some not included. The sample includes over 450,000 clones, around 78% of them seen just once. This sample was also put to use in a study of human thymus T cells.

The sample taken for sequencing was thymocytes. These receptors all come from a boy in the first two years of life with a congenital heart defect.

The gene calls are TRBV4-3 and TRBJ2-7; the D gene is possibly TRBD2 (6 bases). The V gene lost 1 base and the J gene lost 6 bases, with 10 bases spanning the gap. Germline assignment: CDR1 LGHNA and CDR2 YSLEER. The length of the CDR3 is 13 residues. The CDR3 loop reads CASSQVGGFEQYF. The CDR3 DNA sequence: TGCGCCAGCAGCCAAGTCGGAGGGTTCGAGCAGTACTTC.

V is TRBV2 and J is TRBJ2-3, with 7 bases matching TRBD1. The CDR3 loop spans 19 amino acids. CDR1 and CDR2 (germline): SNHLY, FYNNEI. The J segment lost 0 bases and the V segment lost 5 bases, leaving 17 bases of the junction unmatched. CDR3 residues: CASSCSDRVGGASTDTQYF. DNA for the CDR3: TGTGCCAGCAGTTGTAGTGACAGGGTAGGTGGGGCTAGCACAGATACGCAGTATTTT.

This chain joins TRBV5-6 and TRBJ2-6; D unresolved. Trimming took off 0 bases at V and 1 base at J, with 11 bases between the two ends. CDR1 SGHDT and CDR2 YYEEEE come from the germline V gene. The CDR3 covers 17 residues. The CDR3 DNA reads TGTGCCAGCAGCTTGGGTCCCTTTGTATCTGGGGCCAACGTCCTGACTTTC. It is translated as CASSLGPFVSGANVLTF.

V gene TRBV7-8 combines with J gene TRBJ2-3, with D possibly TRBD2 on 6 matching bases. V was cut by 5 bases and J by 0 bases, with 21 bases left in between. CDR3 size: 18 residues. CDR1 SGHVS and CDR2 FQNEAQ come from the germline V gene. The CDR3 is CASSLPRGIAASTDTQYF. DNA of the CDR3: TGTGCCAGCAGCCTCCCCCGGGGAATAGCGGCTAGCACAGATACGCAGTATTTT.

V usage is TRBV1 and J usage is TRBJ2-1; TRBD1 is the table's D call, not checked against the DNA. TRBV1 is annotated as a pseudogene. This CDR3 spans 13 amino acids. CDR3 sequence: CTSSHDRFNEQFF. The CDR3 region has the DNA TGCACCAGCAGCCACGACAGGTTCAATGAGCAGTTCTTC.

The V gene is TRBV19, the J gene TRBJ2-3; D gene uncertain. Germline assignment: CDR1 LNHDA and CDR2 SQIVND (reference sequence). This CDR3 has 12 residues. V was cut by 9 bases and J by 1 base, with 8 bases left in between. The CDR3 sequence: CASYHRTDTQYF. The CDR3 DNA reads TGTGCCAGCTACCACCGCACAGATACGCAGTATTTT.

The chain couples TRBV19 to TRBJ2-5, with 13 nucleotides matching TRBD2. The ends lost 1 base at V and 0 bases at J; junction bases unmatched: 11. The CDR3 has 20 amino acids. Germline values: CDR1 LNHDA, CDR2 SQIVND (reference sequence). This CDR3 reads CASSIVGLAGLRRDQETQYF. The CDR3 coding sequence is TGTGCCAGTAGTATAGTGGGACTAGCGGGACTCCGTAGGGACCAAGAGACCCAGTACTTC.

This chain links TRBV15 with TRBJ1-1, with 7 bases that match TRBD1. Germline-derived CDR1 and CDR2 are LNHNV and YYDKDF (reference sequence). CDR3 length: 17 amino acids. Trimming removed 2 bases from V and 1 base from J; junction bases left unmatched: 10. The CDR3 region has the DNA TGTGCCACCAGCAGACACCGGGACAGTAACCCGAACACTGAAGCTTTCTTT. It yields the protein CATSRHRDSNPNTEAFF. The complete variable domain, with remaining parts taken from reference TRBV15 and TRBJ1-1, reads DAMVIQNPRYQVTQFGKPVTLSCSQTLNHNVMYWYQQKSSQAPKLLFHYYDKDFNNEADTPDNFQSRRPNTSFCFLDIRSPGLGDTAMYLCATSRHRDSNPNTEAFFGQGTRLTVV.

As concerns this clone: Other DNA sequences in this specimen translate into the identical CDR3. The chain employs TRBV29-1 and TRBJ2-7; 9 nucleotides agree with TRBD1. Germline values: CDR1 SQVTM, CDR2 ANQGSEA. The V gene end was trimmed by 5 bases and the J gene end by 3 bases; junction bases not matched to a gene: 5. The CDR3 totals 13 residues. CDR3 sequence: CSVPGQGDYEQYF. Here the CDR3 DNA reads TGCAGCGTTCCGGGACAGGGCGACTACGAGCAGTACTTC.

V usage is TRBV6-5 and J usage is TRBJ1-2; the match to TRBD1 covers 10 bases. The CDR3 has 16 amino acids. V was pared by 2 bases and J by 2 bases, with 5 bases of the junction left unmatched. Germline assignment: CDR1 MNHEY and CDR2 SVGAGI. In DNA form, the CDR3 reads TGTGCCAGCAGTTACACCTCGGGACAGGGGAACTATGGCTACACCTTC. Translated: CASSYTSGQGNYGYTF.

V and J are TRBV5-1 and TRBJ2-1; 13 nucleotides agree with TRBD2. The CDR3 sequence is 18 residues long. After removal of 1 base from V and 7 bases from J, the junction contained 11 bases not matched to a gene. Germline CDR1 SGHRS, CDR2 YFSETQ. Here the CDR3 reads CASSLTLGLAGTVNEQFF. The CDR3 nucleotides read TGCGCCAGCAGCTTGACCCTGGGACTAGCGGGAACTGTTAATGAGCAGTTCTTC.

V is TRBV11-2 and J is TRBJ2-7; D perhaps matches TRBD2 (7 bases). This CDR3 is built from 14 residues. Germline V CDR1 and CDR2: SGHAT, FQNNGV. Trimming stripped 7 bases from V and 7 bases from J, with 20 bases between. The CDR3 DNA is TGTGCCAGCAACCCTAGGGGGGGGGAACTGGAGCAGTACTTC. This encodes CASNPRGGELEQYF.

This chain links TRBV19 with TRBJ2-4, with 7 nucleotides matching TRBD1. The V gene's germline CDR1 is LNHDA and CDR2 SQIVND (reference sequence). The V and J ends lost 6 bases and 2 bases, in that order; junction bases with no gene match: 7. This CDR3 has 15 residues. CDR3 amino acids: CASRPTGLTKNIQYF. The CDR3 DNA reads as TGTGCCAGTAGGCCGACAGGGTTGACCAAAAACATTCAGTACTTC.

The chain combines TRBV27 with TRBJ2-1, with 9 bases matching TRBD1. This CDR3 is 16 amino acids long. Trimming at V came to 3 bases and at J to 3 bases, leaving 6 bases not matched to a gene. Per the germline V gene, CDR1 is MNHEY and CDR2 is SMNVEV (reference sequence). The CDR3 nucleotides are TGTGCCAGCAGTTTCCGACAGGGGGATGGCTACAATGAGCAGTTCTTC. Translated, it gives CASSFRQGDGYNEQFF.

The chain recombines TRBV10-3 with TRBJ2-3; 11 bases map to TRBD2. From germline, CDR1 is ENHRY and CDR2 SYGVKD. The trim removed 2 bases at V and 6 bases at J, leaving 4 bases unmatched. The CDR3 length is 15 residues. CDR3 in amino acids: CAISEVAGGPDTQYF. CDR3 nucleotide sequence: TGTGCCATCAGTGAGGTAGCGGGAGGGCCGGATACGCAGTATTTT.

This chain uses TRBV11-1 with TRBJ2-5, with 11 bases matching TRBD2. CDR3 length equals 17 residues. V lost 4 bases, J lost 1 base, and 8 bases stayed unmatched. The germline gives CDR1 SGHAT, CDR2 FQDESV (reference sequence). The CDR3 DNA sequence: TGTGCCAGCAGCTCCTCCCGGACTAGCGGGCCCCAAGAGACCCAGTACTTC. The encoded protein is CASSSSRTSGPQETQYF.

V and J are TRBV29-1 and TRBJ2-7; D may be TRBD1 (6 bases). V shed 4 bases and J shed 2 bases, with 27 bases lying between them. The CDR3 runs 18 residues. Germline CDR1 is SQVTM and CDR2 is ANQGSEA. In nucleotides, the CDR3 is TGCAGCGTTGCCCTAGCCTCCCGACAGGTAATGGGACCCTACGAGCAGTACTTC. Translation gives CSVALASRQVMGPYEQYF.

This clone was recorded a few times. The genes are TRBV10-3 and TRBJ2-7, with TRBD2 as a possible D gene (5 bases). V shed 0 bases and J shed 1 base, with 13 bases lying between them. CDR3 length: 16 amino acids. Looked up from germline, CDR1 is ENHRY and CDR2 is SYGVKD. The CDR3 bases are TGTGCCATCAGTGAGTCAGCCGCGCTAGCTTCCTACGAGCAGTACTTC. Residues: CAISESAALASYEQYF.

This clone was observed a single time. This chain links TRBV5-6 with TRBJ1-5; D might be TRBD1 (5 bases). Germline V gene sequence: CDR1 SGHDT, CDR2 YYEEEE. The CDR3 is made up of 13 amino acids. V shed 4 bases and J shed 4 bases, with 9 bases lying between them. CDR3: CASSSGGNQPQHF. The CDR3 nucleotides read TGTGCCAGCAGCAGTGGGGGGAATCAGCCCCAGCATTTT.

This clone was found once. The chain combines TRBV21-1 with TRBJ2-7; TRBD2 is the table's D call, not checked against the DNA. TRBV21-1 is marked as a pseudogene. The CDR3 contains 16 residues. CDR3 coding DNA: TGTGCCAGCAGCAAAGAAGCACTAGCGGGCTTCTACGAGCAGTACTTC. Translated, it gives CASSKEALAGFYEQYF.

The chain recombines TRBV20-1 with TRBJ1-4; D not certain. The germline V gene encodes CDR1 DFQATT and CDR2 SNEGSKA (reference sequence). Trimming pared 6 bases from V and 7 bases from J, leaving 9 bases between. The CDR3 has 11 amino acids. The CDR3 is CSASRGEKLFF. The CDR3 nucleotides read TGCAGTGCCAGTCGGGGTGAAAAACTGTTTTTT.

V usage is TRBV6-1 and J usage is TRBJ1-3; the match to TRBD1 covers 9 bases. The CDR3 has 14 residues. The germline CDR1 and CDR2 sequences are MNHNS and SASEGT. The V gene end was trimmed by 6 bases and the J gene end by 4 bases; junction bases not matched to a gene: 4. The CDR3 DNA is TGTGCCAGCAGGGGGACAGGGACCGGAAACACCATATATTTT. It translates to CASRGTGTGNTIYF.